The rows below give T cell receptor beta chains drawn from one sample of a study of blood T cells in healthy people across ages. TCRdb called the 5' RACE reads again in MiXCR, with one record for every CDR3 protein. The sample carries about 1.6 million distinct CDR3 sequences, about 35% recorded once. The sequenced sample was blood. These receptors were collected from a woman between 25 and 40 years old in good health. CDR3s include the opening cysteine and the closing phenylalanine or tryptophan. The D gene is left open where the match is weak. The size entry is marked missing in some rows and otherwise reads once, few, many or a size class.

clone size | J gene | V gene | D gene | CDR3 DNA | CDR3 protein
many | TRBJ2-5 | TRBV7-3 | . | TGTGCCAGCAGCTCGGGACCCCGAGAGACCCAGTACTTC | CASSSGPRETQYF
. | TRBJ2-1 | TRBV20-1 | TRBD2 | TGCAGTGCTACGGGACTAGGGAACAATGAGCAGTTCTTC | CSATGLGNNEQFF
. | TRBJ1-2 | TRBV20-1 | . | TGCAGTGCTAGGATACAGCCCTGTGGCTACACCTTC | CSARIQPCGYTF
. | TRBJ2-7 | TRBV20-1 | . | TGCAGTGCTAGAGATTACTGGACTCAATCCTACGAGCAGTACTTC | CSARDYWTQSYEQYF
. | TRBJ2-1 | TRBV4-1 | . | TGCGCCAGCAGCTCTCATCTAGCGCCTATATCCTACAATGAGCAGTTCTTC | CASSSHLAPISYNEQFF
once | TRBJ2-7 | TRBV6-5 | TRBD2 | TGTGCCAGCAGTTACGCGGGGGTCCTAAACGACGAGCAGTACTTC | CASSYAGVLNDEQYF
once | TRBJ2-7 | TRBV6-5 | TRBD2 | TGTGCCAGCAAGGCGGCGGGGGGACATTACGAGCAGTACTTC | CASKAAGGHYEQYF
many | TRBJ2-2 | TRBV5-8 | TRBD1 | TGTGCCAGCAGCTTCTGGACAGGGATTAACACCGGGGAGCTGTTTTTT | CASSFWTGINTGELFF
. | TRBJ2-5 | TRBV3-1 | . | TGTGCCAGCAGCCAAGGCCAGGGCGGACAAAGGGAGACCCAGTACTTC | CASSQGQGGQRETQYF
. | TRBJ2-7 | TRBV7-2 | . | TGTGCCAGCAGCCCAAGTGTGAGCTCGGTATACGAGCAGTACTTC | CASSPSVSSVYEQYF
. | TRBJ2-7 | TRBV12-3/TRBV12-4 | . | TGTGCCAGCAGTTTTGGTGTGACTCTCGGTCACGAGCAGTACTTC | CASSFGVTLGHEQYF
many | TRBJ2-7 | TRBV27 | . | TGTGCCACCTCAGGGGAGGTAGGCTACGAGCAGTACTTC | CATSGEVGYEQYF
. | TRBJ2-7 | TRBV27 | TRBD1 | TGTGCCAGCAGTTATTACGTAGGACAGGGAGAGCGCGAGCAGTACTTC | CASSYYVGQGEREQYF
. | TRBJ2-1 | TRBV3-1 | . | TGTGCCAGCAGCCAAGATCTATTTTCCAACAATGAGCAGTTCTTC | CASSQDLFSNNEQFF
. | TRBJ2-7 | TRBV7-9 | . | TGTGCCAGCAGCTTAGCATTAGTAGCAGACCCAAGGAGCTCCTACGAGCAGTACTTC | CASSLALVADPRSSYEQYF
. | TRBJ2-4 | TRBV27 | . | TGTGCCAGCAGTTTCTCCGGGTTAGCCAAAAACATTCAGTACTTC | CASSFSGLAKNIQYF
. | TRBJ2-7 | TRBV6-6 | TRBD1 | TGTGCCAGCAGTTACTCTGGGACAGTCCGATACGAGCAGTACTTC | CASSYSGTVRYEQYF
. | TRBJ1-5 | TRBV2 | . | TGTGCCAGCAGGCCGGGACGGTTGGGTCAGCCCCAGCATTTT | CASRPGRLGQPQHF
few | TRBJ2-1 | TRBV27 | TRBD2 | TGTGCCAGCAGTTACCTAGCGGGAGGGGGGGGCTACAATGAGCAGTTCTTC | CASSYLAGGGGYNEQFF
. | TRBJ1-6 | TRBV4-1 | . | TGCGCCAGCAGCCAAGTCCCCGGGAAGTTTGCACCCCTCCACTTT | CASSQVPGKFAPLHF
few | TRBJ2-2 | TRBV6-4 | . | TGTGCCAGCAGTCCCCTCGGAGGGGCGAACACCGGGGAGCTGTTTTTT | CASSPLGGANTGELFF
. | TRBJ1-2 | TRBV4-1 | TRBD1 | TGCGCCAGCAGCCGAGCAGGGGGCGATGGCTACACCTTC | CASSRAGGDGYTF
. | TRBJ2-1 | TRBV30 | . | TGTGCCTGGAGTGGATTTCAGGCCGCCGGTCGTATCGGGAATGAGCAGTTCTTC | CAWSGFQAAGRIGNEQFF
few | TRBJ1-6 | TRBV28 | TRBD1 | TGTGCCAGCAGATACCCTGGGACAGGGACTCCTCCACCCCTCCACTTT | CASRYPGTGTPPPLHF
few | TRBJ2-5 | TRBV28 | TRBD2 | TGTGCCAGCAGTTTGAAGCTAGCGGGGGGCAAACCGTACCAAGAGACCCAGTACTTC | CASSLKLAGGKPYQETQYF
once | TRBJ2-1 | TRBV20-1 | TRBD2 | TGCAGTGGTTCACTGGGGCTAGCGGGTGAGCAGTTCTTC | CSGSLGLAGEQFF
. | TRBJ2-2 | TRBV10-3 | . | TGTGCCATCAGCCCCGAACGCGCAACCGGGGAGCTGTTTTTT | CAISPERATGELFF
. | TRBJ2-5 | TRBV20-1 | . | TGCAGTGCGCATTCTAGCAGGGAGTGGAAGACCCAGTACTTC | CSAHSSREWKTQYF
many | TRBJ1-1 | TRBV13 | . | TGTGCCAGCAGCTTCGAGGACAGGAACACTGAAGCTTTCTTT | CASSFEDRNTEAFF
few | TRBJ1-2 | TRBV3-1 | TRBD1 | TGTGCCAGCAGCCAACCTGGACAGGGGCTTTATGAGATCACCTTC | CASSQPGQGLYEITF